Sequencing of this T cell receptor beta chain was carried out in a study of T cells after posttransplantation cyclophosphamide (dated by TCRdb to the mid-2010s). Concerning the study at large: Using TRB sequencing, the study followed how the T cell repertoire rebuilt after myeloablative bone marrow transplantation with posttransplantation cyclophosphamide given as GVHD prophylaxis. Blood from every one of the approximately 30 PTCy patients who had 1-year posttransplant specimens underwent TRB sequencing. Samples from some 32 PTCy-treated patients and fewer than 20 related bone marrow donors of those patients were subjected to antigen receptor sequencing. Up to roughly 3 additional blood samples from 2 to 5.2 years after transplant were also TRB-sequenced in 3 patients, as was pretransplant blood from several patients. Because TRA and TRB clonality were tightly correlated in several samples, subsequent TCR analyses were focused on TRB only. Public TRB sequences were compared against a database of over 3,600 sequences linked to responses to pathogens, tumor antigens, self-antigens and alloantigens.

In regard to this clone: Its antigen remains undetermined. No base-level quality is on record; no much larger clone is a single base apart.

Related bone marrow donors provided peripheral blood samples on the day of marrow donation. Mononuclear cells from peripheral blood and bone marrow were separated by Ficoll-Hypaque density centrifugation and then cryopreserved. The germline V gene supplies CDR1 KGHSH and CDR2 LQKENI. The CDR3 contains 15 residues, cysteine and phenylalanine counted. Only the CDR3 part of the read is kept: 45 bases, read in frame from the first base. V sheds 3 bases and J sheds 0 bases, leaving 11 bases between their ends. Genomic DNA was the input for TRB sequencing, which was run either with the immunoSEQ assay at survey resolution or with the hsTCRB kit. The original pipeline was this. The immunoSEQ software was used for initial read processing, and the LymphoSeq R package was used for repertoire analyses. Clonality was computed as 1 minus normalized Shannon entropy, and a Gini coefficient was also calculated for each TRB dataset. Phenotypes of unsorted samples were inferred by mapping TRB sequences from sorted subsets of the recipient or donor onto unsorted samples of the same recipient. Entries here come from immuneACCESS through TCRdb and include only in-frame sequences with V and J called. Some clones fail to appear in such tables; in the studies checked, an unresolved V gene covers under half of the shortfall, and the cause of the remainder is unknown. The V and J calls and the clone size are those of that table, but D and trimming were determined from the DNA. The sample yields 66,000 or so clones; over 85% were counted once. The ten most abundant clones make up approximately 2.7% of the sample.

Results the study describes overall, beyond this receptor: The TRB repertoires of T cells infiltrating skin or the GI tract showed only limited overlap with the TRB repertoires found in blood. Donor-recipient similarity was low at 1-2 months but rose over the first year, and later blood repertoires were often dominated by donor CD8+ memory clones. Across the roughly 40 patients, TRB clonality was highly associated with recipient CMV seropositivity and CMV reactivation, and diversity with PTCy was similar to that in the CNI/methotrexate controls.

Sample: PBMCs. This clonotype was obtained from a woman aged 25-40 years in good health and a related stem cell transplant donor. The chain joins TRBV18 to TRBJ1-2, and TRBD1 may be the D gene, going by 6 matching bases. The nucleotides are TGTGCCAGCTCACCGACAGGAGACACTAACTATGGCTACACCTTC. It is translated as CASSPTGDTNYGYTF.